The 15 T cell receptor beta chains presented below share a single source sample, sequenced in a study of blood T cell repertoires in COVID-19. TCRdb keeps only in-frame clones here, not all; method: immunoSEQ multiplex PCR. Among some 96,000 clones, roughly 87% were seen once, and the ten largest hold roughly 7.4%. Sequenced: peripheral blood. The receptors shown here come from a young man in a cohort sampled during active COVID-19.

This clone was counted a few times. The genes are TRBV3-1 (or the pseudogene TRBV3-2) and TRBJ1-4, with D tentatively TRBD1 (5 bases). Trimming stripped 1 base from V and 5 bases from J, with 8 bases between. CDR1 is LGHDT and CDR2 is YNNKEL in the germline V gene (reference sequence). The CDR3 is 14 amino acids. The CDR3: CASSQGQRNEKLFF. Here the CDR3 DNA reads TGTGCCAGCAGCCAAGGACAGAGGAATGAAAAACTGTTTTTT.

CDR3 protein: CASSYSGGSYGYTF. CDR3 in DNA: TGTGCCAGCAGTTACTCGGGGGGGAGCTATGGCTACACCTTC. This sequence joins TRBV6-5 and TRBJ1-2; D is perhaps TRBD1 (5 bases). Germline lookup yields CDR1 MNHEY and CDR2 SVGAGI. Deletions cut 0 bases from V and 4 bases from J, with 9 bases between. CDR3 length: 14 amino acids.

This CDR3 is CASVRTSGTDTQYF. Here the CDR3 DNA reads TGTGCTAGTGTTCGGACTAGCGGGACAGATACGCAGTATTTT. The chain combines TRBV12-5 with TRBJ2-3, with 11 bases identical to TRBD2. Trimming removed 7 bases from V and 3 bases from J; junction bases left unmatched: 3. Germline loops: CDR1 LGHNT, CDR2 FRNRAP. This CDR3 is built from 14 residues.

The chain recombines TRBV6-6 with TRBJ2-5, with TRBD2 matching over 10 bases. The CDR3 is 15 amino acids. V lost 5 bases and J lost 2; bases outside the gene matches: 5. Germline V gene lookup returns CDR1 MNHNY and CDR2 SVGAGI (reference sequence). The CDR3 DNA reads as TGTGCCAGCAGTAAAGCGGGGGGGCCTCAAGAGACCCAGTACTTC. As protein: CASSKAGGPQETQYF.

The chain recombines TRBV6-2 or TRBV6-3 with TRBJ2-5; 8 bases map to TRBD1. The CDR3 covers 13 residues. V lost 6 bases to trimming and J lost 5 bases; unmatched junction nucleotides: 5. Germline-derived CDR1 and CDR2 are MNHEY and SVGEGT. The CDR3, as DNA: TGTGCCAGCAGCAGGGGGCTGGGGGAGACCCAGTACTTC. Protein: CASSRGLGETQYF.

This rearrangement joins TRBV12-5 to TRBJ2-2, with a weak D call TRBD1 (6 bases). CDR3 length: 15 amino acids. Germline V gives CDR1 LGHNT, CDR2 FRNRAP. Trimming cost V 8 bases and J 0 bases, with 13 bases left between them. The CDR3 bases are TGTGCTAGTCGGTCCGGGGACACGAACACCGGGGAGCTGTTTTTT. Its translation: CASRSGDTNTGELFF.

This clone came up a few times. The chain links TRBV2 to TRBJ1-5; TRBD1 is a possible D gene (6 bases). CDR3 size: 13 residues. V dropped 8 bases and J dropped 7 bases, with 15 bases sitting between them. CDR1 and CDR2 (germline): SNHLY, FYNNEI. The CDR3 coding sequence is TGTGCCAGCGACAGAGGGGGAGGGCAGCCCCAGCATTTT. Translation gives CASDRGGGQPQHF.

V is TRBV7-2 and J is TRBJ1-5, with D hard to call. V gave up 4 bases and J gave up 0 bases, with 10 bases separating them. Germline-derived CDR1 and CDR2 are SGHTA and FQGNSA. The CDR3 contains 15 residues. CDR3 sequence (DNA): TGTGCCAGCAGCTCGCCGGTGAATAGCAATCAGCCCCAGCATTTT. Its protein is CASSSPVNSNQPQHF.

In the case of this clone: Distinct nucleotide sequences in the sample also encode this CDR3. The chain carries TRBV6-5 and TRBJ1-1; TRBD1 is a possible D gene (5 bases). Germline-derived CDR1 and CDR2 are MNHEY and SVGAGI. This CDR3 comprises 13 residues. The V and J ends lost 3 bases and 1 base respectively, with 6 bases between them. CDR3 in amino acids: CASSYTGNTEAFF. Written as DNA, the CDR3 is TGTGCCAGCAGTTATACAGGGAACACTGAAGCTTTCTTT.

The chain recombines TRBV18 with TRBJ2-2, with D unclear. CDR3 length: 12 residues. Germline values: CDR1 KGHSH, CDR2 LQKENI. With 2 bases removed from V and 7 bases from J, the gap between germline ends came to 5 bases. CDR3 region: CASSPSIGELFF. Here the CDR3 DNA reads TGTGCCAGCTCACCATCTATCGGGGAGCTGTTTTTT. The full variable domain, with the rest looked up from reference TRBV18 and TRBJ2-2, is NAGVMQNPRHLVRRRGQEARLRCSPMKGHSHVYWYRQLPEEGLKFMVYLQKENIIDESGMPKERFSAEFPKEGPSILRIQQVVRGDSAAYFCASSPSIGELFFGEGSRLTVL.

CDR3 bases: TGTGCCAGCAGTGAATCAACGGAGAATCAGCCCCAGCATTTT. Translation: CASSESTENQPQHF. The chain joins TRBV2 to TRBJ1-5; D gene unclear. V lost 2 bases and J lost 4, with 9 bases in between. CDR3 length equals 14 residues. The germline V gene has CDR1 SNHLY and CDR2 FYNNEI.

The V gene is TRBV18, the J gene TRBJ2-5, with D perhaps matching TRBD1 (5 bases). CDR1 is KGHSH and CDR2 is LQKENI in the germline V gene. This CDR3 comprises 14 residues. V was pared by 4 bases and J by 2 bases, with 11 bases between. The CDR3 sequence is CASSLQGKQETQYF. Here the CDR3 DNA reads TGTGCCAGCTCACTCCAGGGCAAGCAAGAGACCCAGTACTTC.

This chain uses TRBV29-1 with TRBJ2-1; 8 positions agree with TRBD1. The germline V gene encodes CDR1 SQVTM and CDR2 ANQGSEA. The CDR3 covers 15 residues. The ends lost 3 bases at V and 10 bases at J; junction bases unmatched: 14. This CDR3 is CSVEGTGGGGKEQFF. DNA of the CDR3: TGCAGCGTTGAGGGGACAGGAGGTGGGGGAAAGGAGCAGTTCTTC.

This chain uses TRBV2 with TRBJ1-2; possible D gene TRBD1, 6 bases. CDR1 SNHLY and CDR2 FYNNEI come from the germline V gene. Between the trimmed V and J ends, which lost 7 bases and 6 bases, there was a span of 6 bases. The CDR3 length is 10 residues. CDR3 sequence reads: CASKGDGYTF. CDR3 coding DNA: TGTGCCAGCAAGGGGGATGGCTACACCTTC.

The CDR3 region has the DNA TGTGCCAGCAGCGTAGCCCAGGGGAACACCGGGGAGCTGTTTTTT. Translated, it gives CASSVAQGNTGELFF. This chain connects TRBV9 to TRBJ2-2, with D possibly TRBD1 on 5 matching bases. The CDR3 consists of 15 residues. CDR1 SGDLS and CDR2 YYNGEE come from the germline V gene. V gave up 0 bases and J gave up 1 base, with 7 bases separating them.